Presented here are 13 T cell receptor beta chains from one specimen sequenced in a study of T cells and Merkel cell carcinoma outcomes. Clones were sequenced by immunoSEQ multiplex PCR, and TCRdb holds only the in-frame ones, with some missing. The sample includes some 19,000 clones, over 75% seen only once; the top ten take approximately 2.8%. The sequencing input was tumor tissue from Merkel cell carcinoma. Receptors were obtained from a human donor with Merkel cell carcinoma.

V is TRBV5-6 and J is TRBJ2-7, with 8 bases that match TRBD2. The trim removed 4 bases at V and 6 bases at J, leaving 12 bases unmatched. The CDR3 runs 15 residues. Germline assignment: CDR1 SGHDT and CDR2 YYEEEE. The CDR3 here is CASSRGAGGPGEQYF. The CDR3 DNA reads as TGTGCCAGCAGCCGCGGGGCGGGAGGACCGGGCGAGCAGTACTTC.

The V gene is TRBV5-5, the J gene TRBJ2-7; D not resolved. V lost 1 base and J lost 5, with 4 bases in between. The CDR3 length is 11 residues. Germline V gives CDR1 SGHKS, CDR2 YYEKEE (reference sequence). CDR3 region: CASSLSHEQYF. In DNA form, the CDR3 reads TGTGCCAGCAGCTTGTCCCACGAGCAGTACTTC.

This chain links TRBV7-3 with TRBJ1-1, with TRBD1 matching 8 bases. Germline V gene lookup returns CDR1 SGHTA and CDR2 FQGTGA. The CDR3 consists of 17 residues. Trimming removed 1 base from V and 0 bases from J; junction bases left unmatched: 7. CDR3 nucleotides: TGTGCCAGCAGCTTAATAGGAGGACAGGGAATGAACACTGAAGCTTTCTTT. It yields the protein CASSLIGGQGMNTEAFF. Based on the CDR3 plus reference TRBV7-3 and TRBJ1-1, the full variable domain is GAGVSQTPSNKVTEKGKYVELRCDPISGHTALYWYRQSLGQGPEFLIYFQGTGAADDSGLPNDRFFAVRPEGSVSTLKIQRTERGDSAVYLCASSLIGGQGMNTEAFFGQGTRLTVV.

V usage is TRBV5-1 and J usage is TRBJ2-7; TRBD2 matches 8 bases. Losses at the gene ends were 0 bases for V and 4 bases for J; bases not matched to a gene: 0. The germline gives CDR1 SGHRS, CDR2 YFSETQ. The CDR3 contains 13 residues. This chain's CDR3 is CASSLGGGYEQYF. Written as DNA, the CDR3 is TGCGCCAGCAGCTTGGGCGGGGGGTACGAGCAGTACTTC.

This clone was recorded only once. CDR3 amino acids: CASSLDSVRNEQYF. The CDR3 bases are TGCGCCAGCAGCTTGGACAGCGTGAGAAACGAGCAGTACTTC. The chain carries TRBV5-1 and TRBJ2-7; no definite D call. The CDR3 loop spans 14 amino acids. Germline CDR1 is SGHRS and CDR2 is YFSETQ. V lost 0 bases, J lost 5 bases, and 12 bases lay in between.

This clone has only a few counts. This sequence joins TRBV4-2 and TRBJ1-1; D gene ambiguous. V lost 3 bases and J lost 0, with 8 bases in between. The CDR3 spans 14 residues. Germline lookup yields CDR1 LGHNA and CDR2 YNFKEQ. The CDR3: CASSQGDVNTEAFF. DNA for the CDR3: TGTGCCAGCAGCCAGGGTGATGTGAACACTGAAGCTTTCTTT.

This clone was seen only once. CDR3 sequence reads: CASSPTSGQGGTEAFF. As DNA, the CDR3 is TGTGCCAGCTCACCGACGTCGGGACAGGGGGGCACTGAAGCTTTCTTT. The V gene is TRBV18, the J gene TRBJ1-1; 11 bases line up with TRBD1. Per germline, CDR1 KGHSH and CDR2 LQKENI. The V segment lost 3 bases and the J segment 4 bases; nucleotides outside the gene matches: 7. This CDR3 comprises 16 residues.

This clone has more than one count but fewer than ten. The rearrangement uses TRBV5-1 and TRBJ2-5; 8 bases match TRBD1. CDR1 is SGHRS and CDR2 is YFSETQ in the germline V gene. This CDR3 is built from 16 residues. The trim removed 4 bases at V and 7 bases at J, leaving 15 bases unmatched. The CDR3 sequence: CASSPVRAGGRVTQYF. As DNA, the CDR3 is TGCGCCAGCAGCCCGGTCCGGGCAGGGGGCAGGGTGACCCAGTACTTC. The whole variable domain, filled in from reference TRBV5-1 and TRBJ2-5, reads KAGVTQTPRYLIKTRGQQVTLSCSPISGHRSVSWYQQTPGQGLQFLFEYFSETQRNKGNFPGRFSGRQFSNSRSEMNVSTLELGDSALYLCASSPVRAGGRVTQYFGPGTRLLVL.

The rearrangement uses TRBV11-2 and TRBJ1-1; D not certain. The CDR3 sequence is 17 residues long. The germline V gene encodes CDR1 SGHAT and CDR2 FQNNGV. Deletions cut 3 bases from V and 3 bases from J, with 20 bases between. The CDR3 DNA sequence: TGTGCCAGCAGCTTTTTCCGGTTTGGGAGGGAGGACACTGAAGCTTTCTTT. This translates into CASSFFRFGREDTEAFF.

The chain has TRBV5-1 and TRBJ1-1; tentatively, D is TRBD1 (6 bases). V lost 4 bases and J lost 7, with 17 bases in between. Germline CDR1 and CDR2: SGHRS and YFSETQ. This CDR3 spans 14 amino acids. The DNA for the CDR3 is TGCGCCAGCAGCGGGGGCCGTGGGGTGGATGAAGCTTTCTTT. Protein product: CASSGGRGVDEAFF.

This clone was recorded only once. The V call is TRBV19, the J call TRBJ2-1, with a possible D match to TRBD2 (6 bases). V shed 3 bases and J shed 4 bases, with 10 bases lying between them. The V gene's germline CDR1 is LNHDA and CDR2 SQIVND (reference sequence). The CDR3 spans 14 residues. In DNA form, the CDR3 reads TGTGCCAGTAGTATCCTAGCGTCATACAATGAGCAGTTCTTC. Its protein product is CASSILASYNEQFF.

This rearrangement joins TRBV6-6 to TRBJ1-2, with a possible D match to TRBD1 (5 bases). V lost 5 bases to trimming and J lost 6 bases, with 13 bases between them. CDR3 length: 13 amino acids. Germline V gene sequence: CDR1 MNHNY, CDR2 SVGAGI (reference sequence). CDR3 nucleotides: TGTGCCAGCAGTAATCAGGGAGTCAATGGCTACACCTTC. It codes for CASSNQGVNGYTF.

This clone was seen more than once but under ten times. Other DNA variants within this sample encode the same CDR3. The gene calls are TRBV28 and TRBJ2-7; D not resolved. The CDR3 is 13 residues long. Looked up from germline, CDR1 is MDHEN and CDR2 is SYDVKM. V was clipped by 3 bases and J by 3 bases, with 9 bases between them. The CDR3: CASSLVQNYEQYF. In nucleotides, the CDR3 is TGTGCCAGCAGTTTGGTACAGAACTACGAGCAGTACTTC. The full variable domain, rest sourced from reference TRBV28 and TRBJ2-7, is DVKVTQSSRYLVKRTGEKVFLECVQDMDHENMFWYRQDPGLGLRLIYFSYDVKMKEKGDIPEGYSVSREKKERFSLILESASTNQTSMYLCASSLVQNYEQYFGPGTRLTVT.